The source of this T cell receptor beta chain is a study of blood T cell repertoires in COVID-19. Trimming cost V 6 bases and J 5 bases, with 13 bases left between them. The CDR3 covers 13 residues. Profiling relied on immunoSEQ multiplex PCR, and the TCRdb table lists in-frame clones only, not all of them. Of about 30,000 clones detected, roughly nine tenths appear once; the ten largest clones hold approximately 24%. The sample was peripheral blood. This chain uses TRBV12-3 or TRBV12-4 with TRBJ2-5; no reliable D call. This receptor was taken from a human donor with active COVID-19. The donor label of this sample is uncertain. The CDR3 nucleotides read TGTGCCAGCAGCTTGACACAATACGAGACCCAGTACTTC. Residues: CASSLTQYETQYF.